A single sample gave rise to the 29 T cell receptor beta chains below, sequenced in a study of T cell changes during pregnancy in multiple sclerosis. Data came from immunoSEQ multiplex PCR; TCRdb stores just in-frame clones and leaves some out. The sample holds 90,000 to 100,000 clones, roughly 90% seen once. Here the sequenced sample was peripheral blood, taken in the first trimester of pregnancy. The receptor source for this set is a female donor with multiple sclerosis, enrolled in a pregnancy study.

V is TRBV15 and J is TRBJ2-7; weak D call: TRBD1 (6 bases). The length of the CDR3 is 13 residues. The V gene's germline CDR1 is LNHNV and CDR2 YYDKDF (reference sequence). V lost 4 bases, J lost 3 bases, and 10 bases lay in between. CDR3 region: CATSTPQGYEQYF. The DNA for the CDR3 is TGTGCCACCAGCACACCACAGGGCTACGAGCAGTACTTC.

Turning to this clone: The DNA is left out, because the CDR3 cannot be placed on it with certainty; the CDR3 is given as TCRdb lists it. The chain uses TRBV9 and TRBJ2-5; whether TRBD1, the table's D call, matches the DNA was not checked. Termini included, the CDR3 measures 13 amino acids. Germline-derived CDR1 and CDR2 are SGDLS and YYNGEE. CDR3 residues: CASSVGSGTVCHF.

This chain links TRBV29-1 with TRBJ2-3, with D perhaps matching TRBD1 (6 bases). The ends were cut back, 7 bases at V and 1 base at J, with 15 bases in the middle. The CDR3 sequence is 14 residues long. Germline V lookup: CDR1 SQVTM, CDR2 ANQGSEA. CDR3 nucleotides: TGCAGCGCCGGAACAGGGTCGGGCACAGATACGCAGTATTTT. This codes for CSAGTGSGTDTQYF.

V usage is TRBV27 and J usage is TRBJ2-5; D is uncertain. V was shortened by 4 bases and J by 5 bases, with 20 bases between the two germline ends. Germline V gene lookup returns CDR1 MNHEY and CDR2 SMNVEV (reference sequence). The CDR3 is 16 amino acids. The CDR3 DNA reads TGTGCCAGCAGTTCACCCACAGTGATGCGATGGGAGACCCAGTACTTC. Protein sequence: CASSSPTVMRWETQYF.

The chain joins TRBV5-1 to TRBJ2-5, with TRBD2 as a possible D gene (6 bases). V dropped 0 bases and J dropped 4 bases, with 13 bases sitting between them. Germline loops: CDR1 SGHRS, CDR2 YFSETQ. The CDR3 sequence is 15 residues long. CDR3 nucleotides: TGCGCCAGCAGCTTGGGGGCAGGGCGGGGAGAGACCCAGTACTTC. Encoded protein: CASSLGAGRGETQYF.

The gene calls are TRBV19 and TRBJ1-1; D gene unclear. Trimming took off 3 bases at V and 3 bases at J, with 14 bases between the two ends. CDR1 and CDR2 (germline): LNHDA, SQIVND (reference sequence). CDR3 length equals 15 residues. The CDR3 DNA sequence: TGTGCCAGTAGTATCCGACATCTCGGGGACACTGAAGCTTTCTTT. This gives the protein CASSIRHLGDTEAFF.

The gene calls are TRBV30 and TRBJ2-3; D possibly corresponds to TRBD2 (5 bases). Trimming cost V 1 base and J 3 bases, with 14 bases left between them. The CDR3 extends over 15 amino acids. Germline CDR1 and CDR2: GTSNPN and SVGIG (reference sequence). The CDR3 sequence is CAWSGGFRRTDTQYF. The CDR3 coding sequence is TGTGCCTGGAGTGGAGGGTTTCGGCGTACAGATACGCAGTATTTT.

The gene calls are TRBV7-7 and TRBJ2-1; 15 bases line up with TRBD2. The CDR3 totals 16 residues. J gave up 5 bases and V 4 bases, and 3 bases lay outside the gene matches. The V gene's germline CDR1 is SSHAT and CDR2 FNYEAQ (reference sequence). The CDR3 region is CASSWGLAGGDNEQFF. As DNA, the CDR3 is TGTGCCAGCAGCTGGGGACTAGCGGGAGGAGACAATGAGCAGTTCTTC.

The genes are TRBV4-2 and TRBJ2-2; D unresolved. The CDR3 covers 12 residues. V lost 1 base to trimming and J lost 5 bases, with 2 bases between them. Germline loops: CDR1 LGHNA, CDR2 YNFKEQ. CDR3 sequence (DNA): TGTGCCAGCAGCCAAGTAACCGGGGAGCTGTTTTTT. Amino acid sequence: CASSQVTGELFF.

This clone was seen once. This chain joins TRBV29-1 and TRBJ2-2; 8 bases match TRBD2. The junction had 12 bases not matched to a gene; V was cut back by 7 bases and J by 2 bases. The germline CDR1 and CDR2 sequences are SQVTM and ANQGSEA. The CDR3 sequence is 16 residues long. DNA for the CDR3: TGCAGCGCCACGGTCCCAGCGGGAGTTAACACCGGGGAGCTGTTTTTT. Translated: CSATVPAGVNTGELFF.

The chain recombines TRBV20-1 with TRBJ2-5; no clear D. CDR1 is DFQATT and CDR2 is SNEGSKA in the germline V gene (reference sequence). Deletions cut 3 bases from V and 2 bases from J, with 4 bases between. The CDR3 is made up of 11 amino acids. The CDR3 DNA reads as TGCAGTGCTAGCAGGCAAGAGACCCAGTACTTC. Translating gives CSASRQETQYF.

The gene calls are TRBV14 and TRBJ2-2; tentatively, D is TRBD1 (5 bases). Germline V gene lookup returns CDR1 SGHDN and CDR2 FVKESK. V was cut by 2 bases and J by 6 bases, with 7 bases left in between. CDR3 length: 13 amino acids. CDR3 nucleotides: TGTGCCAGCAGCCAACAGGGTTCCGGGGAGCTGTTTTTT. Amino acids: CASSQQGSGELFF.

V gene TRBV10-3 combines with J gene TRBJ2-7, with 8 bases fitting TRBD2. V lost 6 bases, J lost 5 bases, and 12 bases stayed unmatched. Germline CDR1 and CDR2: ENHRY and SYGVKD. The CDR3 contains 15 residues. CDR3 bases: TGTGCCATCAGCGGGCCAGCGGGAGTGACTAACGAGCAGTACTTC. Translating gives CAISGPAGVTNEQYF.

The genes are TRBV7-9 and TRBJ2-5, with 11 bases aligning to TRBD2. This CDR3 has 16 residues. The V gene's germline CDR1 is SEHNR and CDR2 FQNEAQ (reference sequence). The junction had 7 bases not matched to a gene; V was cut back by 4 bases and J by 3 bases. CDR3 DNA: TGTGCCAGCAGCTCTTTAGCGGGAGGGCCCGAAGAGACCCAGTACTTC. Residues: CASSSLAGGPEETQYF.

In nucleotides, the CDR3 is TGTGCCAGCAGCTTAGTATCCACCGGGGAGCTGTTTTTT. As protein: CASSLVSTGELFF. This rearrangement joins TRBV7-3 to TRBJ2-2; no clear D gene. From germline, CDR1 is SGHTA and CDR2 FQGTGA. This CDR3 contains 13 residues. V shed 2 bases and J shed 4 bases, with 5 bases lying between them.

The chain recombines TRBV30 with TRBJ1-3; D uncertain. V was clipped by 0 bases and J by 8 bases, with 14 bases between them. This CDR3 contains 14 residues. From germline, CDR1 is GTSNPN and CDR2 SVGIG (reference sequence). CDR3 nucleotide sequence: TGTGCCTGGAGTGTCACGAGAGAGGTTGACACCATATATTTT. The encoded protein is CAWSVTREVDTIYF.

The rearrangement uses TRBV18 and TRBJ2-1; the D is unclear. Germline V lookup: CDR1 KGHSH, CDR2 LQKENI. CDR3 size: 14 residues. V lost 0 bases, J lost 6 bases, and 9 bases lay in between. The CDR3 loop reads CASSPPELSNEQFF. DNA for the CDR3: TGTGCCAGCTCACCACCGGAGCTTAGCAATGAGCAGTTCTTC.

The chain carries TRBV16 and TRBJ2-5, with 7 bases fitting TRBD1. This CDR3 is built from 15 residues. The germline V gene has CDR1 KGHSY and CDR2 FQNENV. Germline trimming cut 4 bases from V and 0 bases from J; bases unmatched to any gene: 5. CDR3: CASSLEQGHQETQYF. In nucleotides, the CDR3 is TGTGCCAGCAGCCTCGAACAGGGGCACCAAGAGACCCAGTACTTC.

The genes are TRBV2 and TRBJ1-5; D call uncertain. Germline CDR1 reads SNHLY; CDR2 reads FYNNEI. The CDR3 sequence is 14 residues long. V lost 2 bases and J lost 2, with 7 bases in between. DNA for the CDR3: TGTGCCAGCAGTGAATTGGGAGGCAATCAGCCCCAGCATTTT. It is translated as CASSELGGNQPQHF. Using reference TRBV2 and TRBJ1-5 for the parts outside the CDR3, the full variable domain is EPEVTQTPSHQVTQMGQEVILRCVPISNHLYFYWYRQILGQKVEFLVSFYNNEISEKSEIFDDQFSVERPDGSNFTLKIRSTKLEDSAMYFCASSELGGNQPQHFGDGTRLSIL.

V and J are TRBV7-2 and TRBJ1-2, with D possibly being TRBD1 (6 bases). Germline V CDR1 and CDR2: SGHTA, FQGNSA. There are 13 residues in the CDR3. Trimming removed 6 bases at V and 5 bases at J, with 13 bases between. The CDR3 loop reads CASRLTGGYGYTF. The CDR3 nucleotides are TGTGCCAGCAGACTGACAGGCGGTTATGGCTACACCTTC.

The chain couples TRBV7-2 to TRBJ1-2; D is perhaps TRBD1 (5 bases). CDR1 is SGHTA, CDR2 FQGNSA, per germline. The CDR3 consists of 15 residues. V was shortened by 3 bases and J by 6 bases, with 17 bases between the two germline ends. CDR3 DNA: TGTGCCAGCAGCTTTCGACAGCCGCGAGGAGATGGCTACACCTTC. It encodes CASSFRQPRGDGYTF.

The J gene is TRBJ1-2, the V gene TRBV5-6, with D maybe TRBD1 (5 bases). Germline V CDR1 and CDR2: SGHDT, YYEEEE. There are 14 residues in the CDR3. The V end was cut by 4 bases, the J end by 5 bases, with 15 bases between. The CDR3 nucleotides read TGTGCCAGCAGCCTAGGGAACCAGGGATATGGCTACACCTTC. Its translation: CASSLGNQGYGYTF. The full variable domain, in which reference TRBV5-6 and TRBJ1-2 provide the parts outside the CDR3, is DAGVTQSPTHLIKTRGQQVTLRCSPKSGHDTVSWYQQALGQGPQFIFQYYEEEERQRGNFPDRFSGHQFPNYSSELNVNALLLGDSALYLCASSLGNQGYGYTFGSGTRLTVV.

This chain uses TRBV7-9 with TRBJ1-1; 12 nucleotides align to TRBD1. The CDR3 consists of 14 residues. The germline V gene encodes CDR1 SEHNR and CDR2 FQNEAQ (reference sequence). V lost 5 bases to trimming and J lost 10 bases; unmatched junction nucleotides: 8. CDR3 sequence (DNA): TGTGCCAGCAGCACCGGGACAGGGGGCGGTGGAGCTTTCTTT. Residues: CASSTGTGGGGAFF.

The V and J genes are TRBV14 and TRBJ2-1, with D unresolved. The CDR3 is made up of 16 amino acids. V was shortened by 5 bases and J by 1 base, with 15 bases between the two germline ends. CDR1 is SGHDN, CDR2 FVKESK, per germline. For the CDR3, the DNA is TGTGCCAGCAGCACACACCACCCGTGTTCCTACAATGAGCAGTTCTTC. Protein: CASSTHHPCSYNEQFF.

The CDR3 reads CASSAQLTSGRPYEQYF. CDR3 in DNA: TGTGCCAGCAGTGCCCAACTTACTAGCGGGAGGCCCTACGAGCAGTACTTC. The chain couples TRBV2 to TRBJ2-7; TRBD2 matches 12 bases. Germline V gene lookup returns CDR1 SNHLY and CDR2 FYNNEI. CDR3 length: 17 amino acids. The V segment lost 4 bases and the J segment 2 bases; nucleotides outside the gene matches: 9.

This chain links TRBV27 with TRBJ2-1; 11 bases are a match to TRBD2. The CDR3 runs 15 residues. Germline CDR1 is MNHEY and CDR2 is SMNVEV (reference sequence). Trimming took 3 bases from V and 5 from J; bases not matched to a gene: 3. This CDR3 reads CASSFAGLADNEQFF. In DNA, the CDR3 is TGTGCCAGCAGTTTCGCGGGACTAGCGGACAATGAGCAGTTCTTC.

The gene calls are TRBV4-1 and TRBJ1-2; the D is unclear. This CDR3 spans 15 amino acids. Trimming left V 1 base short and J 7 bases short, with 16 bases between. Per germline, CDR1 MGHRA and CDR2 YSYEKL. This CDR3 is CASSQGGYAGGGYTF. DNA of the CDR3: TGCGCCAGCAGCCAAGGAGGGTACGCGGGCGGTGGCTACACCTTC.

This chain uses TRBV10-1 with TRBJ2-1; 9 nucleotides align to TRBD2. Germline V lookup: CDR1 WNHNN, CDR2 SYGVQD (reference sequence). The CDR3 is 15 amino acids. V lost 3 bases and J lost 6; bases outside the gene matches: 6. The CDR3 is CASSDTGTSINEQFF. The CDR3 DNA reads as TGCGCCAGCAGTGACACCGGGACTAGCATCAATGAGCAGTTCTTC.

The chain joins TRBV2 to TRBJ2-7; 12 bases agree with TRBD2. J lost 6 bases, V lost 4 bases, and 16 bases had no gene match. The V gene's germline CDR1 is SNHLY and CDR2 FYNNEI. This CDR3 region has 18 residues. The CDR3 DNA is TGTGCCAGCAGTGTAACGACTAGCGGGAGTGTTCGGACGTCCGAGCAGTACTTC. As protein: CASSVTTSGSVRTSEQYF.